This TCR beta chain is drawn from a study of shared clonotypes between healthy human individuals. CDR1 and CDR2 (germline): LNHNV, YYDKDF (reference sequence). This CDR3 has 14 residues. V shed 7 bases and J shed 2 bases, with 11 bases lying between them. Only in-frame clones appear in the TCRdb table, and some are missing; sequencing was by immunoSEQ multiplex PCR. Seen here are millions of clones, about 92% observed once, and the top ten hold under 2%. The naive CD8 population came from CD45RO-negative cells selected for CCR7, without terminally differentiated effector memory CD45RA+ cells. The clonotype was recovered from a man between 18 and 35 years old in good health. Some clones in this sample may be carry-over from other donors' samples. V and J are TRBV15 and TRBJ2-2, with a weak D call TRBD1 (5 bases). Specimen: naive CD8+ T cells from PBMCs. In nucleotides, the CDR3 is TGTGCCACCAATCCGACAGTTAACACCGGGGAGCTGTTTTTT. This gives the protein CATNPTVNTGELFF.